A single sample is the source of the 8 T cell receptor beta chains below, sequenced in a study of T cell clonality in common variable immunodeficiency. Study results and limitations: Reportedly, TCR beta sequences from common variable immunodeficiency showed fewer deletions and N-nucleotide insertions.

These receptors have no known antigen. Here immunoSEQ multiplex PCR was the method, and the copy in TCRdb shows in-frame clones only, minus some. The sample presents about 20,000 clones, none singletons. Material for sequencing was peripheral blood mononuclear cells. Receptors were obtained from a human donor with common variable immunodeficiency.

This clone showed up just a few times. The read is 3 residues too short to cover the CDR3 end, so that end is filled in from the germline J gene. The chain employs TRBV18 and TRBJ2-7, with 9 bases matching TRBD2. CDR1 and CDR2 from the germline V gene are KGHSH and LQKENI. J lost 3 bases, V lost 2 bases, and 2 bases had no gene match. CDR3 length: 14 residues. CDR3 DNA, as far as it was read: TGTGCCAGCTCACCAGGTAGCGGGAGCTACGAG. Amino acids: CASSPGSGSYE. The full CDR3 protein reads CASSPGSGSYEQYF.

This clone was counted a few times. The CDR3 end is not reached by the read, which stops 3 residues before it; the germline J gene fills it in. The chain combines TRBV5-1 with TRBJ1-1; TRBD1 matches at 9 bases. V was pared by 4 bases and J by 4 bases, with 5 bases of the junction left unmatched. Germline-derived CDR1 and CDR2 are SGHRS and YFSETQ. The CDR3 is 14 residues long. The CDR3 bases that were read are TGCGCCAGCAGCCGTCAGGACAGGGGCACTGAA. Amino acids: CASSRQDRGTE. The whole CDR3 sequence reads CASSRQDRGTEAFF.

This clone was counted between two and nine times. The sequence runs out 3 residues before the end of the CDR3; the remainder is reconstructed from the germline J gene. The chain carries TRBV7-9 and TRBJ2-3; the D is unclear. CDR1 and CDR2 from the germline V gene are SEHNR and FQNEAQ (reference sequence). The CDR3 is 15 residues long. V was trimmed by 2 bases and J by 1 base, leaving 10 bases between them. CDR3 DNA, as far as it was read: TGTGCCAGCAGCTTAAGGGTGTTGGGCACAGATACG. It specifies CASSLRVLGTDT. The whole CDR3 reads CASSLRVLGTDTQYF.

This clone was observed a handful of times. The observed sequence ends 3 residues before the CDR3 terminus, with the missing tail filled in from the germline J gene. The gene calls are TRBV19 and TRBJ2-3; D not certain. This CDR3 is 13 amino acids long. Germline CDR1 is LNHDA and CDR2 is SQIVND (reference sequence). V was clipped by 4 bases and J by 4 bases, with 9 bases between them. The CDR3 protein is CASSTARSDTQYF. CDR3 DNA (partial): TGTGCCAGTAGTACCGCAAGGTCAGATACG.

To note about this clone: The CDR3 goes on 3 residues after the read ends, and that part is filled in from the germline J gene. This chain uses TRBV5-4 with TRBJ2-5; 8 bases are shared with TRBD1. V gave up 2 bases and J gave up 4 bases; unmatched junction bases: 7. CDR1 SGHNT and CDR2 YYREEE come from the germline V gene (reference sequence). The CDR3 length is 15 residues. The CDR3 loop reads CASSLPGQGGETQYF. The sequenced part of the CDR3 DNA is TGTGCCAGCAGCTTACCTGGACAGGGAGGAGAGACC.

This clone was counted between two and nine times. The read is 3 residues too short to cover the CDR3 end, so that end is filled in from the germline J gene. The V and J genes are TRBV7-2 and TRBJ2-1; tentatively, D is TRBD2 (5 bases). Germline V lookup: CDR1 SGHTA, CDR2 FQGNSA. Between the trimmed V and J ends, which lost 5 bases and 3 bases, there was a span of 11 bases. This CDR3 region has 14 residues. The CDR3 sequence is CASSPKAGYNEQFF. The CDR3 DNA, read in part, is TGTGCCAGCAGCCCCAAGGCGGGCTACAATGAG.

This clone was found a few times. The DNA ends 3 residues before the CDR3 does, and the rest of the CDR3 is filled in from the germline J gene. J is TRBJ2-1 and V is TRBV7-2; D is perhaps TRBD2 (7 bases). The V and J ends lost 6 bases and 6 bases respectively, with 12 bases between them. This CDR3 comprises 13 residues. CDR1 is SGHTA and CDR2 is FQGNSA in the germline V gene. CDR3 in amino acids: CASSTRGGNEQFF. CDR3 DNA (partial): TGTGCCAGCAGTACTAGGGGGGGCAATGAG.

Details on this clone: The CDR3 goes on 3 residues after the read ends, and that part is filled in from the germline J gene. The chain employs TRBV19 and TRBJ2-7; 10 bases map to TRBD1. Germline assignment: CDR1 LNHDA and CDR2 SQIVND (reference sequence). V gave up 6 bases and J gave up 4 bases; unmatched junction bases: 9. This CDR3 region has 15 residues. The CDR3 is CASSLSGTGVYEQYF. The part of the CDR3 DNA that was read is TGTGCCAGTAGCCTTTCCGGGACAGGGGTGTACGAG.